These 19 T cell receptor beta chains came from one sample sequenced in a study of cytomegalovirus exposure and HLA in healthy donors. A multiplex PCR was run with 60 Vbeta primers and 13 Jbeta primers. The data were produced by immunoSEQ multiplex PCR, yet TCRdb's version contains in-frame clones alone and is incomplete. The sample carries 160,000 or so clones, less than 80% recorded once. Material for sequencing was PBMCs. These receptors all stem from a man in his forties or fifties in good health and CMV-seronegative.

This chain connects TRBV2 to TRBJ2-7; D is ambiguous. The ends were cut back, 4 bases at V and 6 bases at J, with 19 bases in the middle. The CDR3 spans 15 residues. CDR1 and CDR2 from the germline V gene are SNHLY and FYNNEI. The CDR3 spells CASSGLVGWVGEQYF. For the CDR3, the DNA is TGTGCCAGCAGTGGTCTCGTCGGGTGGGTTGGCGAGCAGTACTTC.

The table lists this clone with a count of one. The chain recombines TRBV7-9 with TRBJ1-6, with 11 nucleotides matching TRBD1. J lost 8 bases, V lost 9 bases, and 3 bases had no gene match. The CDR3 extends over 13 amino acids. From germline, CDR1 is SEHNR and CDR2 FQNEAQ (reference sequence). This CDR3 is CASGTGGYSPLHF. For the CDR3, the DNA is TGTGCCAGTGGGACAGGGGGTTATTCACCCCTCCACTTT.

The CDR3 nucleotides are TGTGCCAGCAGCCCCGGGACAGAGAATTCACCCCTCCACTTT. This translates into CASSPGTENSPLHF. V and J are TRBV6-6 and TRBJ1-6; 7 bases agree with TRBD1. Germline V gives CDR1 MNHNY, CDR2 SVGAGI (reference sequence). J gave up 7 bases and V 6 bases, and 6 bases lay outside the gene matches. CDR3 size: 14 residues.

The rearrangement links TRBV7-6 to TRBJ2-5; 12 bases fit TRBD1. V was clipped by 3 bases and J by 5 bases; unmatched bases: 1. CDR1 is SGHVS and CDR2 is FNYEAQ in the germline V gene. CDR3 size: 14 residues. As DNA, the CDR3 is TGTGCCAGCAGCTTGGGGACAGGGGGCGAGACCCAGTACTTC. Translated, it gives CASSLGTGGETQYF.

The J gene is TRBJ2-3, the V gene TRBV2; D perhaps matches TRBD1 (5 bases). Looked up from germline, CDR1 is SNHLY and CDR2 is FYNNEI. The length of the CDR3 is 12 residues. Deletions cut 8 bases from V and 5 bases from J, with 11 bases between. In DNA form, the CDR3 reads TGTGCCAGCGTCAGGGCGGAAGATACGCAGTATTTT. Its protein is CASVRAEDTQYF. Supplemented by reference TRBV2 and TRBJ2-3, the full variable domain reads EPEVTQTPSHQVTQMGQEVILRCVPISNHLYFYWYRQILGQKVEFLVSFYNNEISEKSEIFDDQFSVERPDGSNFTLKIRSTKLEDSAMYFCASVRAEDTQYFGPGTRLTVL.

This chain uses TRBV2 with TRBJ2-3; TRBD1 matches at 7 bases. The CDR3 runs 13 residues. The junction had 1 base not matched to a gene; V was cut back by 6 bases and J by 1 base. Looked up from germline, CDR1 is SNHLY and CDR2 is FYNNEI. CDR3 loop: CASSGQGTDTQYF. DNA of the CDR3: TGTGCCAGCAGCGGACAGGGCACAGATACGCAGTATTTT.

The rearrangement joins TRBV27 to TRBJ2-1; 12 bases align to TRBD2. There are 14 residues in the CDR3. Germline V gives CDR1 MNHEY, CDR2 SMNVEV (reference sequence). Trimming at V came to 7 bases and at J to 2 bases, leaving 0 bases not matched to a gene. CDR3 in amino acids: CASTSGGAYNEQFF. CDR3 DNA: TGTGCCAGCACTAGCGGGGGGGCCTACAATGAGCAGTTCTTC.

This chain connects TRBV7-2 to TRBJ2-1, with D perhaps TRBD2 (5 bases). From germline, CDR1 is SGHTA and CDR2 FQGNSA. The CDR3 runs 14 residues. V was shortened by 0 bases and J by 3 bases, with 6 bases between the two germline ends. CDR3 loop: CASSLADFYNEQFF. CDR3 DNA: TGTGCCAGCAGCTTAGCGGACTTCTACAATGAGCAGTTCTTC.

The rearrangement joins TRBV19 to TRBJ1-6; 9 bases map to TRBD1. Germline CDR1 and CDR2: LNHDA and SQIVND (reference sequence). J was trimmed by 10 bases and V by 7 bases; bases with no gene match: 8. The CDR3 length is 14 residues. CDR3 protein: CASKVGQGQSPLHF. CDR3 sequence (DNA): TGTGCCAGTAAGGTGGGACAGGGACAATCACCCCTCCACTTT.

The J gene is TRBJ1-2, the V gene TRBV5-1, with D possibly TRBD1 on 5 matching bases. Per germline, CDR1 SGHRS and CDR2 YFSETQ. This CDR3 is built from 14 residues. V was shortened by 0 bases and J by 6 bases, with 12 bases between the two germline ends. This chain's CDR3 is CASSLVQGSDGYTF. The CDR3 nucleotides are TGCGCCAGCAGCTTGGTCCAGGGATCCGATGGCTACACCTTC.

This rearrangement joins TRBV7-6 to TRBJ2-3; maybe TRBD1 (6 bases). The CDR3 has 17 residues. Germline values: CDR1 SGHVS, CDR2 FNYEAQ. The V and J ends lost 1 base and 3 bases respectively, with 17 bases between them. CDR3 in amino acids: CASSLEWGPSLTDTQYF. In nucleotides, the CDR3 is TGTGCCAGCAGCTTAGAGTGGGGGCCTAGTCTGACAGATACGCAGTATTTT.

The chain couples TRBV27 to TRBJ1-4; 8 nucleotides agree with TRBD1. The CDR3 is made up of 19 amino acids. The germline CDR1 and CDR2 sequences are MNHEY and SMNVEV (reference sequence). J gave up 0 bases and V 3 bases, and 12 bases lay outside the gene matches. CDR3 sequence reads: CASSFRGQDGRTTNEKLFF. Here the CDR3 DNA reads TGTGCCAGCAGTTTTCGGGGACAGGACGGGCGCACAACTAATGAAAAACTGTTTTTT.

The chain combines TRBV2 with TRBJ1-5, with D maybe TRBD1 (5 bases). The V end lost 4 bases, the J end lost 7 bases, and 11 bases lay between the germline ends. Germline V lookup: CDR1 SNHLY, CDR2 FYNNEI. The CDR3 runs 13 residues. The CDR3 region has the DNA TGTGCCAGCAGTGGGGGCAGGGCACAGCCCCAGCATTTT. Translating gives CASSGGRAQPQHF. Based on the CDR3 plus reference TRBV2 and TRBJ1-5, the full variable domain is EPEVTQTPSHQVTQMGQEVILRCVPISNHLYFYWYRQILGQKVEFLVSFYNNEISEKSEIFDDQFSVERPDGSNFTLKIRSTKLEDSAMYFCASSGGRAQPQHFGDGTRLSIL.

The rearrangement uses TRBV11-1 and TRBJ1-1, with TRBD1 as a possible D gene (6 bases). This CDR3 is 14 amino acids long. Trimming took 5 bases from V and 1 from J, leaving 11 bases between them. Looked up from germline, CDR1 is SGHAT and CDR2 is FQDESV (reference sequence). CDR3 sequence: CASSPQGSNTEAFF. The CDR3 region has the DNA TGTGCCAGCAGCCCCCAGGGGTCGAACACTGAAGCTTTCTTT.

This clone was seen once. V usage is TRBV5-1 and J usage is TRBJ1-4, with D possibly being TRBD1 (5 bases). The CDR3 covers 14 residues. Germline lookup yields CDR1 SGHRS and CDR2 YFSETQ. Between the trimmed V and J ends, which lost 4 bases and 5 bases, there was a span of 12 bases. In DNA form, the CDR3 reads TGCGCCAGCAGCCGCGACAGTCTCAATGAAAAACTGTTTTTT. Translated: CASSRDSLNEKLFF.

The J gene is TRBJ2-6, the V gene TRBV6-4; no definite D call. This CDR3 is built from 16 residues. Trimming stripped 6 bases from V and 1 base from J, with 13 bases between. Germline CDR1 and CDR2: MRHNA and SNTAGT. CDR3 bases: TGTGCCAGCAGCCCCTCCTTCGGGTCTGGGGCCAACGTCCTGACTTTC. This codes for CASSPSFGSGANVLTF.

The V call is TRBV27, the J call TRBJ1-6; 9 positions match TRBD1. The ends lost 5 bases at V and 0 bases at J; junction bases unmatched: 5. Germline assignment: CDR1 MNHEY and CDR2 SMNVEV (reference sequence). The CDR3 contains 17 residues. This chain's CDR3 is CASSPQTGGSYNSPLHF. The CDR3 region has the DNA TGTGCCAGCAGTCCACAGACAGGGGGCTCCTATAATTCACCCCTCCACTTT.

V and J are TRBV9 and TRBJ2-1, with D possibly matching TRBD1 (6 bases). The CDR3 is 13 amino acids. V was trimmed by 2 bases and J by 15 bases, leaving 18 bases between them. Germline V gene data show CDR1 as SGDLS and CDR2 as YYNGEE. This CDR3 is CASSVGQLDSPFF. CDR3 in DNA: TGTGCCAGCAGCGTCGGACAGCTCGATTCCCCGTTCTTC.

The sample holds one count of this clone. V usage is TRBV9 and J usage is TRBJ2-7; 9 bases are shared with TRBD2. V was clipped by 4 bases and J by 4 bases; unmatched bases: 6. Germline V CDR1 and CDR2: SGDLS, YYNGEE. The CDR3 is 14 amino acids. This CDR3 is CASSPSGVGYEQYF. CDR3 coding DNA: TGTGCCAGCAGCCCTAGCGGGGTCGGGTACGAGCAGTACTTC.